This TCR beta chain is drawn from a study of T-cell reconstitution after alpha-beta-depleted transplantation in children. CDR3 size: 16 residues. Trimming took 2 bases from V and 4 from J; bases not matched to a gene: 8. Germline CDR1 SGHTA, CDR2 FQGNSA. TCRbeta library construction was performed incorporating unique molecular identifiers. TCRdb recomputed calls from the PCR reads with MiXCR, one row per CDR3 protein. The top ten clones hold 3% to 4% of a sample with nearly 550,000 distinct CDR3 sequences, 15% to 20% of them seen once. The input for sequencing was PBMCs from the stem cell graft donor, taken from the stem cell graft. The chain couples TRBV7-2 to TRBJ2-1, with 7 bases identical to TRBD2. The source is a human donor who donated a stem cell graft to a child with acute lymphoblastic leukemia. The CDR3 DNA is TGTGCCAGCAGCTTAAGGGCCCGGACTAGTTACAATGAGCAGTTCTTC. It translates to CASSLRARTSYNEQFF. The full variable domain, completed using reference TRBV7-2 and TRBJ2-1, is GAGVSQSPSNKVTEKGKDVELRCDPISGHTALYWYRQSLGQGLEFLIYFQGNSAPDKSGLPSDRFSAERTGGSVSTLTIQRTQQEDSAVYLCASSLRARTSYNEQFFGPGTRLTVL.